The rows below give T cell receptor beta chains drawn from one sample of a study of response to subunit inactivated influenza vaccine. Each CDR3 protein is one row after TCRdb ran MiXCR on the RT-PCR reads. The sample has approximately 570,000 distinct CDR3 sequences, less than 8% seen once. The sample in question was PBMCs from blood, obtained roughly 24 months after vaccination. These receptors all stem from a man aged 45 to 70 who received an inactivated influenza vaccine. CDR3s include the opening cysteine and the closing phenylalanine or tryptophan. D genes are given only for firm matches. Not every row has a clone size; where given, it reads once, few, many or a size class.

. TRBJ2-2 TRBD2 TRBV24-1 TGTGCCACCAGTGTAGCGGGAGGCACCGGGGAGCTGTTTTTT CATSVAGGTGELFF
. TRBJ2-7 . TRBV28 TGTGCCAGCAGTTTGGGGCTTTGGCAGGGCGAGCAGTACTTC CASSLGLWQGEQYF
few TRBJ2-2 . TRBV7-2 TGTGCCAGCAGCTTAGATCGCAGGATCACCGGGGAGCTGTTTTTT CASSLDRRITGELFF
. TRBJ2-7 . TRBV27 TGTGCCAGCAGTCCTCACACTGGCGCCTACGAGCAGTACTTC CASSPHTGAYEQYF
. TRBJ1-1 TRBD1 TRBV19 TGTGCCAGTAGACGCCGGGGACAGGGCAATTACAAAGCTTTCTTT CASRRRGQGNYKAFF
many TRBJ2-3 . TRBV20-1 TGCAGTGCTAGAGATTTGCTAGCGACTCACACAGATACGCAGTATTTT CSARDLLATHTDTQYF
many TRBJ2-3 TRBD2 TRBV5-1 TGCGCCAGCAGCTTCGGTCTAGCGGGTCTGGAGGCCACAGATACGCAGTATTTT CASSFGLAGLEATDTQYF
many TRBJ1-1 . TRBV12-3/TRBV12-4 TGTGCCAGCACCATCTCCGGGCCCCCGGGTAAAGCTTTCTTT CASTISGPPGKAFF
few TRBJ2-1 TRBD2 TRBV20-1 TGCAGTGCTGTGGGCGAGCGGGAGGCTTTGAATGAGCAGTTCTTC CSAVGEREALNEQFF
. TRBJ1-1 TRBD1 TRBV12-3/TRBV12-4 TGTGCCAGCAGTCGTTCACAGGGGTCGGAAGCTTTCTTT CASSRSQGSEAFF
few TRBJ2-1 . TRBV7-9 TGTGCCAGCAGTGGGACCGCCCGTCGGGAGCAGTTCTTC CASSGTARREQFF
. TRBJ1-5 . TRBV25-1 TGTGCCAGCAACGACAGTTATTCTTTTAAGTCTGGCAATCAGCCCCAGCATTTT CASNDSYSFKSGNQPQHF
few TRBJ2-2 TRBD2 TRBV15 TGTGCCACCAGCAGAGAAGCGGGGGGGCAAAGCACCGGGGAGCTGTTTTTT CATSREAGGQSTGELFF
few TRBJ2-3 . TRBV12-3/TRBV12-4 TGTGCCAGCAGTTTAGAGGACGGGGGCGCAACAGATACGCAGTATTTT CASSLEDGGATDTQYF
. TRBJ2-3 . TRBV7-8 TGTGCCAGCAACAAAAGGCGGGCTGGGGGCACAGATACGCAGTATTTT CASNKRRAGGTDTQYF
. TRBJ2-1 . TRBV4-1 TGCGCCAGCAGCCACAAACTCGATTCGGCTCTCGGGTGGGATGAGCAGTTCTTC CASSHKLDSALGWDEQFF